This passage covers 17 T cell receptor beta chains from one sample sequenced in a study of T cells in Graves' hyperthyroidism and ophthalmopathy. Amplification of TCR beta CDR3 regions used RNA as the template. A set of HTBI primers served as the primers for a first-round RT-PCR of the TCR CDR3. TCRdb redid the calling of the multiplex PCR reads with MiXCR, one entry per CDR3 protein. The sample consists of 130,000 or so distinct CDR3 sequences, around 20% of them appearing once. The sequencing sample was made of blood. All receptors come from a woman aged 45-60 years with Graves' hyperthyroidism that later progressed to Graves' ophthalmopathy.

The chain uses TRBV27 and TRBJ1-5; D gene uncertain. Germline CDR1 reads MNHEY; CDR2 reads SMNVEV (reference sequence). The CDR3 consists of 16 residues. V dropped 7 bases and J dropped 3 bases, with 19 bases sitting between them. Written as DNA, the CDR3 is TGTGCCAGCACCCCTCGGGCCTCCGGTGTCAATCAGCCCCAGCATTTT. It codes for CASTPRASGVNQPQHF.

The table lists this clonotype with many counts. V gene TRBV30 combines with J gene TRBJ2-1; D ambiguous. Trimming took 2 bases from V and 9 from J, leaving 11 bases between them. The germline gives CDR1 GTSNPN, CDR2 SVGIG (reference sequence). This CDR3 is built from 12 residues. CDR3 coding DNA: TGTGCCTGGAGTCGAGGTGGACCTGAGCAGTTCTTC. Residues: CAWSRGGPEQFF. The full variable domain, completed using reference TRBV30 and TRBJ2-1, is SQTIHQWPATLVQPVGSPLSLECTVEGTSNPNLYWYRQAAGRGLQLLFYSVGIGQISSEVPQNLSASRPQDRQFILSSKKLLLSDSGFYLCAWSRGGPEQFFGPGTRLTVL.

This clonotype was counted many times. The rearrangement uses TRBV5-6 and TRBJ1-2; no reliable D call. CDR3 length equals 13 residues. CDR1 and CDR2 (germline): SGHDT, YYEEEE. Trimming removed 4 bases from V and 1 base from J, with 8 bases in between. The CDR3, as DNA: TGTGCCAGCAGCCCTGAGAATAACTATGGCTACACCTTC. Translating it yields CASSPENNYGYTF.

J is TRBJ2-4 and V is TRBV28; TRBD1 matches at 9 bases. The V and J ends lost 4 bases and 6 bases, in that order; junction bases with no gene match: 7. The CDR3 sequence is 15 residues long. Germline V gives CDR1 MDHEN, CDR2 SYDVKM. The DNA for the CDR3 is TGTGCCAGCAGTTCATCGGGACAGGGAAGAAACATTCAGTACTTC. Translating it yields CASSSSGQGRNIQYF.

This clonotype appeared a few times. The chain couples TRBV5-1 to TRBJ1-1; 10 bases are shared with TRBD1. This CDR3 has 15 residues. V lost 4 bases, J lost 4 bases, and 7 bases stayed unmatched. CDR1 is SGHRS, CDR2 YFSETQ, per germline. The CDR3 loop is CASSEKTGGVTEAFF. As DNA, the CDR3 is TGCGCCAGCAGCGAGAAGACAGGGGGCGTCACTGAAGCTTTCTTT.

This clonotype appeared many times. The chain couples TRBV2 to TRBJ2-3; TRBD2 agrees at 12 bases. The germline V gene has CDR1 SNHLY and CDR2 FYNNEI. CDR3 length: 19 residues. V lost 3 bases to trimming and J lost 1 base; unmatched junction nucleotides: 11. The CDR3, as DNA: TGTGCCAGCAGTGATAGCAGGACTAGCGGGAAAGGCGGCACAGATACGCAGTATTTT. It encodes CASSDSRTSGKGGTDTQYF.

There are a few counts of this clonotype. The J gene is TRBJ2-2, the V gene TRBV28; TRBD2 matches at 13 bases. The CDR3 covers 16 residues. With V trimmed by 6 bases and J by 8 bases, 9 bases remained unmatched. Germline V gives CDR1 MDHEN, CDR2 SYDVKM. The CDR3 here is CASRRTSGSFSGELFF. The CDR3 DNA sequence: TGTGCCAGCAGACGGACTAGCGGGAGTTTCAGTGGGGAGCTGTTTTTT.

The V call is TRBV7-2, the J call TRBJ2-7; 7 positions match TRBD1. CDR1 and CDR2 (germline): SGHTA, FQGNSA. The CDR3 has 15 residues. Trimming at V came to 5 bases and at J to 2 bases, leaving 9 bases not matched to a gene. CDR3 sequence reads: CASSRDGGQTYEQYF. The CDR3 DNA reads TGTGCCAGCAGCCGGGATGGGGGACAGACCTACGAGCAGTACTTC.

The J gene is TRBJ1-2, the V gene TRBV15; 9 bases match TRBD1. There are 15 residues in the CDR3. V was clipped by 0 bases and J by 4 bases; unmatched bases: 3. Germline V lookup: CDR1 LNHNV, CDR2 YYDKDF (reference sequence). CDR3 region: CATSRDDRGAYGYTF. The CDR3 nucleotides are TGTGCCACCAGCAGAGATGACAGGGGGGCCTATGGCTACACCTTC.

In its sample, this clonotype was seen a few times. This rearrangement joins TRBV20-1 to TRBJ2-1, with 9 bases identical to TRBD2. V lost 2 bases to trimming and J lost 1 base; unmatched junction nucleotides: 6. The CDR3 has 16 amino acids. Germline CDR1 reads DFQATT; CDR2 reads SNEGSKA (reference sequence). The DNA of the CDR3 is TGCAGTGCTAGATCCCTTGCGGGAGGGTCCTACAATGAGCAGTTCTTC. Translating it yields CSARSLAGGSYNEQFF.

This clonotype has just a few counts. The rearrangement joins TRBV6-6 to TRBJ2-6; possible D gene TRBD1, 6 bases. Looked up from germline, CDR1 is MNHNY and CDR2 is SVGAGI (reference sequence). The CDR3 runs to 17 residues. V lost 0 bases, J lost 0 bases, and 9 bases lay in between. CDR3 sequence: CASSYSGHTSGANVLTF. The CDR3 DNA reads as TGTGCCAGCAGTTACTCGGGACACACCTCTGGGGCCAACGTCCTGACTTTC.

This clonotype appeared many times. The V call is TRBV7-9, the J call TRBJ2-1, with 8 bases identical to TRBD2. J gave up 9 bases and V 7 bases, and 11 bases lay outside the gene matches. Germline V gene sequence: CDR1 SEHNR, CDR2 FQNEAQ (reference sequence). CDR3 length: 14 residues. CDR3 coding DNA: TGTGCCAGCACTTGGGTTAGCGGGATGGGTGAGCAGTTCTTC. It encodes CASTWVSGMGEQFF.

This clonotype appeared a few times. A read error may produce the germline difference seen at one junction end. The chain couples TRBV19 to TRBJ2-1; TRBD2 agrees at 9 bases. Germline V CDR1 and CDR2: LNHDA, SQIVND (reference sequence). The CDR3 spans 17 residues. As DNA, the CDR3 is TGTGCCAGTAGTGTAGATCCGGCGGGAGGGCCGAGCAATGAGCAGTTCTTC. Protein product: CASSVDPAGGPSNEQFF. The whole variable domain, filled in from reference TRBV19 and TRBJ2-1, reads DGGITQSPKYLFRKEGQNVTLSCEQNLNHDAMYWYRQDPGQGLRLIYYSQIVNDFQKGDIAEGYSVSREKKESFPLTVTSAQKNPTAFYLCASSVDPAGGPSNEQFFGPGTRLTVL.

The chain is built from TRBV6-1 and TRBJ2-3; 11 nucleotides agree with TRBD2. CDR1 MNHNS and CDR2 SASEGT come from the germline V gene. CDR3 length: 16 residues. V lost 6 bases and J lost 5; bases outside the gene matches: 10. CDR3 sequence reads: CASRGSSGRAGDTQYF. CDR3 nucleotides: TGTGCCAGCAGGGGAAGTAGCGGGAGGGCGGGAGATACGCAGTATTTT.

J is TRBJ2-7 and V is TRBV2; weak D call: TRBD2 (5 bases). The germline V gene has CDR1 SNHLY and CDR2 FYNNEI. The CDR3 contains 14 residues. The germline V and J ends were trimmed by 7 bases and 7 bases, with 20 bases remaining between them. The CDR3 DNA follows: TGTGCCAGCACCCGAGAGGGAGCTGAGTGGGAGCAGTACTTC. Encoded protein: CASTREGAEWEQYF. The full variable domain, rest sourced from reference TRBV2 and TRBJ2-7, is EPEVTQTPSHQVTQMGQEVILRCVPISNHLYFYWYRQILGQKVEFLVSFYNNEISEKSEIFDDQFSVERPDGSNFTLKIRSTKLEDSAMYFCASTREGAEWEQYFGPGTRLTVT.

The sample holds one count of this clonotype. This chain links TRBV27 with TRBJ2-7, with a tentative D call TRBD2 (5 bases). The CDR3 length is 13 residues. Trimming took off 6 bases at V and 2 bases at J, with 11 bases between the two ends. Germline loops: CDR1 MNHEY, CDR2 SMNVEV (reference sequence). The CDR3 is CASRVDGTYEQYF. DNA for the CDR3: TGTGCCAGCAGAGTAGACGGGACCTACGAGCAGTACTTC.

This clonotype was seen at least ten times. V gene TRBV28 combines with J gene TRBJ2-7, with D perhaps matching TRBD1 (5 bases). Germline CDR1 MDHEN, CDR2 SYDVKM. The CDR3 has 16 amino acids. Trimming left V 5 bases short and J 0 bases short, with 17 bases between. CDR3 region: CASSHPRRQFSYEQYF. The CDR3 nucleotides read TGTGCCAGCAGTCACCCTAGGCGACAGTTCTCCTACGAGCAGTACTTC.